Listed below are T cell receptor beta chains from one sample, sequenced in a study of monozygotic twins with inflammatory bowel disease. TCRdb reprocessed the 5' RACE reads and reports one entry per CDR3 protein, with no DNA. The ten top clones account for 2% to 2.5%, within a sample of 300,000 to 400,000 distinct CDR3 sequences. What was sequenced was blood. These receptors came from a human donor with ulcerative colitis or Crohn's disease, or a healthy co-twin of an affected twin (not recorded which). Both conserved end residues are part of each CDR3.

j_call: TRBJ2-5
v_call: TRBV7-9
cdr3_aa: CASSLVVGMETQYF

j_call: TRBJ2-1
v_call: TRBV5-6
cdr3_aa: CASSWGHRSDEQFF

j_call: TRBJ2-1
v_call: TRBV20-1
cdr3_aa: CSAWGGNEQFF

j_call: TRBJ1-5
v_call: TRBV18
cdr3_aa: CASSPQGPGGNQPQHF

j_call: TRBJ1-2
v_call: TRBV11-2
cdr3_aa: CASTRGAVGYTF

j_call: TRBJ1-5
v_call: TRBV7-8
cdr3_aa: CASSLMVQPQHF

j_call: TRBJ1-3
v_call: TRBV4-3
cdr3_aa: CASSQDSIPGNTIYF

j_call: TRBJ2-3
v_call: TRBV20-1
cdr3_aa: CSAPDRVTDTQYF

j_call: TRBJ2-1
v_call: TRBV9
cdr3_aa: CASSVASGAYNEQFF

j_call: TRBJ2-1
v_call: TRBV3-1
cdr3_aa: CASSQGSGGAFEQFF

j_call: TRBJ2-3
v_call: TRBV20-1
cdr3_aa: CSASGPQREGRGATDTQYF

j_call: TRBJ2-5
v_call: TRBV15
cdr3_aa: CATSRDQNSAETQYF

j_call: TRBJ1-4
v_call: TRBV29-1
cdr3_aa: CSVLGQSNEKLFF

j_call: TRBJ2-1
v_call: TRBV12-5
cdr3_aa: CASGSLTNEQFF

j_call: TRBJ2-3
v_call: TRBV7-2
cdr3_aa: CASSTTGGPDTQYF

j_call: TRBJ2-3
v_call: TRBV7-9
cdr3_aa: CASSFLGANTDTQYF

j_call: TRBJ2-5
v_call: TRBV19
cdr3_aa: CASSTTGTETQYF

j_call: TRBJ2-7
v_call: TRBV28
cdr3_aa: CATGTTLYEQYF

j_call: TRBJ1-5
v_call: TRBV10-3
cdr3_aa: CAISESTGSGQPQHF

j_call: TRBJ2-3
v_call: TRBV29-1
cdr3_aa: CSVAVRDTQYF

j_call: TRBJ2-2
v_call: TRBV20-1
cdr3_aa: CSAFSQNTGELFF

j_call: TRBJ1-5
v_call: TRBV6-1
cdr3_aa: CATQKGQGSNQPQHF

j_call: TRBJ2-7
v_call: TRBV19
cdr3_aa: CASSFRISVYEQYF

j_call: TRBJ2-3
v_call: TRBV7-2
cdr3_aa: CASSLVGRGITDTQYF

j_call: TRBJ1-2
v_call: TRBV4-2
cdr3_aa: CASSQVQESNYGYTF

j_call: TRBJ1-2
v_call: TRBV12-3/TRBV12-4
cdr3_aa: CASSSSGRGHYGHTF

j_call: TRBJ1-5
v_call: TRBV3-1
cdr3_aa: CASSLSRQGASNQPQHF

j_call: TRBJ2-5
v_call: TRBV19
cdr3_aa: CASSMRYGGSLQETQYF